This paragraph reports one TCR beta chain. These data originate in a study of blood T cells in healthy people across ages. Primed by a sample-barcoded 5' primer and a J-beta primer mix, a second PCR proceeded for about 6 to 12 cycles. TCRdb passed the 5' RACE reads through MiXCR, listing each CDR3 protein once. The sample lists a few hundred thousand distinct CDR3 sequences, over 25% occurring once. V was shortened by 3 bases and J by 11 bases, with 11 bases between the two germline ends. Germline CDR1 and CDR2: LNHDA and SQIVND (reference sequence). The CDR3 runs to 12 residues. This sample was also put to use in a study of T cells of mothers and their children.

Specimen: blood. The sequence was collected from a boy under 10 years old in good health. The chain has TRBV19 and TRBJ1-5; D might be TRBD1 (5 bases). CDR3: CASSIGGETQHF. In DNA, the CDR3 is TGTGCCAGTAGTATCGGGGGGGAGACCCAGCATTTT.